This T cell receptor (beta chain) is drawn from a study of shared clonotypes between healthy human individuals. Study-level information: For every donor, three CD4 naive, three CD4 memory, two CD8 naive and one CD8 memory plates were used.

This clone was seen only a few times. Original data processing: Filtering differed since immunoSEQ provided only junctions, with no quality scores. Sequenced by immunoSEQ multiplex PCR; TCRdb stores in-frame clones only, minus some. The V and J calls and clone size are taken from that table; D and trimming were inferred from the DNA. The profile shows around 720,000 clones, around three quarters of them singletons. Per germline, CDR1 GTSNPN and CDR2 SVGIG (reference sequence). Deletions cut 4 bases from V and 7 bases from J, with 14 bases between. The CDR3 consists of 14 residues. What was sequenced was memory CD4+ T cells sorted from blood. Subset denoted: CD45RA-negative fraction. The gene calls are TRBV30 and TRBJ1-6; D perhaps matches TRBD1 (6 bases). The TCR originated in a young woman in good health. The CDR3 bases are TGTGCCTGGATGGGGGCCGCCGGGAATTCACCCCTCCACTTT. It is translated as CAWMGAAGNSPLHF.